The 28 T cell receptor beta chains below were found in one sample sequenced in a study of blood T cell repertoires in COVID-19. TCRdb keeps only in-frame clones here, not all; method: immunoSEQ multiplex PCR. The sample lists roughly 190,000 clones; just under 85% were seen once. The source material was peripheral blood. Source of these receptors: a woman in her 70s with active or convalescent COVID-19.

J is TRBJ2-7 and V is TRBV29-1; TRBD1 is a possible D gene (6 bases). Germline CDR1 is SQVTM and CDR2 is ANQGSEA. V lost 4 bases and J 1 base, leaving 11 bases between the germline ends. This CDR3 is 13 amino acids long. The CDR3 region has the DNA TGCAGCGTTGGGTGGGGGACATCCTACGAGCAGTACTTC. This sequence encodes CSVGWGTSYEQYF.

The chain employs TRBV10-3 and TRBJ1-4; 9 nucleotides match TRBD1. Trimming removed 5 bases from V and 4 bases from J; junction bases left unmatched: 8. The CDR3 runs to 16 residues. The germline CDR1 and CDR2 sequences are ENHRY and SYGVKD. CDR3: CAISKSLGQGNEKLFF. As DNA, the CDR3 is TGTGCCATCAGTAAGAGCCTGGGACAGGGTAATGAAAAACTGTTTTTT.

This clone occurred once. The chain recombines TRBV3-1 (or the pseudogene TRBV3-2) with TRBJ2-3; tentative D call: TRBD2 (6 bases). CDR3 size: 14 residues. Looked up from germline, CDR1 is LGHDT and CDR2 is YNNKEL (reference sequence). Deletions cut 3 bases from V and 5 bases from J, with 12 bases between. CDR3 coding DNA: TGTGCCAGCAGCCAGTCCCTAGCGATAGATACGCAGTATTTT. Protein sequence: CASSQSLAIDTQYF.

This sequence joins TRBV30 and TRBJ1-6; possible D gene TRBD1, 6 bases. V lost 4 bases and J 8 bases, leaving 12 bases between the germline ends. Germline V gene data show CDR1 as GTSNPN and CDR2 as SVGIG (reference sequence). The CDR3 sequence is 13 residues long. CDR3 sequence (DNA): TGTGCCTGGAAAGGGGGTGGGGATTCACCCCTCCACTTT. Its translation: CAWKGGGDSPLHF. The variable domain in full, with the rest retrieved from reference TRBV30 and TRBJ1-6, is SQTIHQWPATLVQPVGSPLSLECTVEGTSNPNLYWYRQAAGRGLQLLFYSVGIGQISSEVPQNLSASRPQDRQFILSSKKLLLSDSGFYLCAWKGGGDSPLHFGNGTRLTVT.

V is TRBV11-3 and J is TRBJ2-1, with D tentatively TRBD2 (6 bases). Trimming stripped 1 base from V and 6 bases from J, with 10 bases between. There are 14 residues in the CDR3. Germline V gene lookup returns CDR1 SGHNT and CDR2 YENEEA. The CDR3 DNA follows: TGTGCCAGCAGCTTAGGGGGACTTTTCAATGAGCAGTTCTTC. It translates to CASSLGGLFNEQFF.

The chain recombines TRBV18 with TRBJ1-3, with 8 nucleotides matching TRBD1. V was pared by 5 bases and J by 0 bases, with 3 bases of the junction left unmatched. Germline loops: CDR1 KGHSH, CDR2 LQKENI. This CDR3 comprises 15 residues. The CDR3 protein is CASSKDRDSGNTIYF. CDR3 nucleotides: TGTGCCAGCTCAAAGGACAGGGACTCTGGAAACACCATATATTTT.

Turning to this clone: Germline is not matched at one junction end, which may reflect a read error. The chain carries TRBV13 and TRBJ2-7, with 8 bases lining up with TRBD2. The CDR3 runs 14 residues. Germline V CDR1 and CDR2: PRHDT, FYEKMQ (reference sequence). The CDR3: CASSTPGGAYKQYF. CDR3 coding DNA: TGTGCCAGCAGCACCCCGGGGGGGGCCTACAAGCAGTACTTC.

The chain links TRBV4-1 to TRBJ2-2; possible D gene TRBD2, 6 bases. Per the germline V gene, CDR1 is MGHRA and CDR2 is YSYEKL. Trimming removed 3 bases from V and 7 bases from J, with 12 bases in between. There are 14 residues in the CDR3. CDR3 nucleotides: TGCGCCAGCAGCCATTCTAGCGAGGTCGGGGAGCTGTTTTTT. It specifies CASSHSSEVGELFF.

V gene TRBV7-9 combines with J gene TRBJ2-3; maybe TRBD2 (5 bases). Germline V gene sequence: CDR1 SEHNR, CDR2 FQNEAQ (reference sequence). V gave up 8 bases and J gave up 4 bases, with 13 bases separating them. The CDR3 covers 13 residues. For the CDR3, the DNA is TGTGCCAGCCCCACCCTCGGGGCAGATACGCAGTATTTT. Translated: CASPTLGADTQYF.

The V and J genes are TRBV3-1 (or the pseudogene TRBV3-2) and TRBJ2-1; TRBD2 matches 15 bases. Germline-derived CDR1 and CDR2 are LGHDT and YNNKEL (reference sequence). The trim removed 5 bases at V and 9 bases at J, leaving 2 bases unmatched. This CDR3 comprises 14 residues. The CDR3 here is CASSVGLAGGEQFF. The CDR3 DNA reads as TGTGCCAGCAGCGTGGGACTAGCGGGAGGTGAGCAGTTCTTC.

This clone was counted a single time. The V gene is TRBV18, the J gene TRBJ1-1; 8 bases are shared with TRBD1. Losses at the gene ends were 6 bases for V and 5 bases for J; bases not matched to a gene: 5. Looked up from germline, CDR1 is KGHSH and CDR2 is LQKENI. The CDR3 loop spans 13 amino acids. CDR3 bases: TGTGCCAGCTCTACGACAGGGGAAACTGAAGCTTTCTTT. It specifies CASSTTGETEAFF.

This chain joins TRBV18 and TRBJ1-6; TRBD1 aligns across 10 bases. In germline, CDR1 is KGHSH, CDR2 LQKENI. The CDR3 length is 13 residues. The V segment lost 5 bases and the J segment 8 bases; nucleotides outside the gene matches: 0. The CDR3 here is CASSGQGDSPLHF. In nucleotides, the CDR3 is TGTGCCAGCTCAGGACAGGGGGATTCACCCCTCCACTTT. The variable domain in full, completed from reference TRBV18 and TRBJ1-6, reads NAGVMQNPRHLVRRRGQEARLRCSPMKGHSHVYWYRQLPEEGLKFMVYLQKENIIDESGMPKERFSAEFPKEGPSILRIQQVVRGDSAAYFCASSGQGDSPLHFGNGTRLTVT.

The rearrangement joins TRBV9 to TRBJ2-6; D gene uncertain. Trimming stripped 0 bases from V and 2 bases from J, with 6 bases between. The CDR3 sequence is 15 residues long. Germline CDR1 reads SGDLS; CDR2 reads YYNGEE. The CDR3 DNA is TGTGCCAGCAGCGTAGGAACGGCTGGGGCCAACGTCCTGACTTTC. Its translation: CASSVGTAGANVLTF.

This clone occurred once. The V gene is TRBV6-1, the J gene TRBJ2-1; D possibly corresponds to TRBD1 (5 bases). The germline V gene has CDR1 MNHNS and CDR2 SASEGT. The CDR3 sequence is 13 residues long. The V gene lost 0 bases and the J gene lost 15 bases, with 15 bases spanning the gap. The CDR3 loop is CASSEARLGVRFF. CDR3 nucleotides: TGTGCCAGCAGTGAAGCGCGGCTAGGGGTTCGGTTCTTC.

The chain has TRBV19 and TRBJ2-4; unclear D gene. Trimming removed 7 bases from V and 2 bases from J, with 6 bases in between. Per the germline V gene, CDR1 is LNHDA and CDR2 is SQIVND (reference sequence). There are 12 residues in the CDR3. Here the CDR3 reads CASNGSKNIQYF. The CDR3 DNA is TGTGCCAGTAACGGTTCCAAAAACATTCAGTACTTC.

V is TRBV6-6 and J is TRBJ1-1, with 9 bases lining up with TRBD1. CDR1 is MNHNY and CDR2 is SVGAGI in the germline V gene (reference sequence). Trimming cost V 8 bases and J 5 bases; bases outside gene matches: 9. The CDR3 extends over 14 amino acids. The CDR3 coding sequence is TGTGCCAGCCCAGCGGACAGGGGTGTAACTGAAGCTTTCTTT. It encodes CASPADRGVTEAFF.

This sequence joins TRBV7-6 and TRBJ1-1; a possible D gene is TRBD1 (6 bases). Trimming pared 5 bases from V and 0 bases from J, leaving 16 bases between. Germline-derived CDR1 and CDR2 are SGHVS and FNYEAQ. This CDR3 contains 16 residues. The CDR3 protein is CASSPNGGRMNTEAFF. CDR3 nucleotides: TGTGCCAGCAGCCCTAACGGGGGGCGCATGAACACTGAAGCTTTCTTT. Together with reference TRBV7-6 and TRBJ1-1, the CDR3 gives the full variable domain: GAGVSQSPRYKVTKRGQDVALRCDPISGHVSLYWYRQALGQGPEFLTYFNYEAQQDKSGLPNDRFSAERPEGSISTLTIQRTEQRDSAMYRCASSPNGGRMNTEAFFGQGTRLTVV.

The chain joins TRBV6-6 to TRBJ1-2; 8 positions agree with TRBD1. CDR1 MNHNY and CDR2 SVGAGI come from the germline V gene (reference sequence). The CDR3 runs to 15 residues. Losses at the gene ends were 6 bases for V and 1 base for J; bases not matched to a gene: 7. CDR3 sequence: CASRLDRGGNYGYTF. DNA for the CDR3: TGTGCCAGCAGACTCGACAGGGGAGGTAACTATGGCTACACCTTC.

This chain uses TRBV7-6 with TRBJ2-1; 7 nucleotides agree with TRBD2. The CDR3 sequence is 15 residues long. CDR1 and CDR2 from the germline V gene are SGHVS and FNYEAQ. Losses at the gene ends were 7 bases for V and 2 bases for J; bases not matched to a gene: 8. This CDR3 is CASIPAGPAYNEQFF. In DNA form, the CDR3 reads TGTGCCAGCATCCCAGCGGGACCTGCCTACAATGAGCAGTTCTTC.

The V call is TRBV6-2 or TRBV6-3, the J call TRBJ2-5, with D perhaps matching TRBD2 (6 bases). Germline V gives CDR1 MNHEY, CDR2 SVGEGT. V gave up 2 bases and J gave up 5 bases, with 12 bases separating them. The CDR3 contains 14 residues. CDR3 residues: CASSYRGKQETQYF. The CDR3 region has the DNA TGTGCCAGCAGTTACCGCGGGAAACAGGAGACCCAGTACTTC.

The rearrangement uses TRBV6-7 and TRBJ1-3; D gene uncertain. TRBV6-7 is identified as an open reading frame with a role that is uncertain. This CDR3 comprises 15 residues. V lost 4 bases, J lost 0 bases, and 10 bases lay in between. The CDR3 DNA reads TGTGCCAGCAGTTGGGCACAGAGCTCTGGAAACACCATATATTTT. As protein: CASSWAQSSGNTIYF.

The rearrangement links TRBV5-5 to TRBJ2-3, with 12 bases aligning to TRBD2. The CDR3 runs to 16 residues. CDR1 SGHKS and CDR2 YYEKEE come from the germline V gene (reference sequence). V was pared by 4 bases and J by 6 bases, with 9 bases of the junction left unmatched. CDR3 sequence reads: CASSPRTSGARDTQYF. The CDR3 DNA is TGTGCCAGCAGCCCCCGGACTAGCGGGGCTCGGGATACGCAGTATTTT.

The chain joins TRBV24-1 to TRBJ1-1, with 10 nucleotides matching TRBD1. This CDR3 has 13 residues. Germline V lookup: CDR1 KGHDR, CDR2 SFDVKD. J was trimmed by 5 bases and V by 8 bases; bases with no gene match: 4. The CDR3 bases are TGTGCCACCACCCCGGGACAGGGGACTGAAGCTTTCTTT. It specifies CATTPGQGTEAFF.

This chain uses TRBV11-2 with TRBJ2-5; TRBD2 is a possible D gene (6 bases). Germline assignment: CDR1 SGHAT and CDR2 FQNNGV. Trimming left V 6 bases short and J 5 bases short, with 13 bases between. The CDR3 is 13 amino acids. CDR3 amino acids: CASSTARGETQYF. As DNA, the CDR3 is TGTGCCAGCAGTACTGCCCGGGGGGAGACCCAGTACTTC.

The chain couples TRBV9 to TRBJ1-2, with D uncertain. The CDR3 loop spans 13 amino acids. V was cut by 2 bases and J by 0 bases, with 5 bases left in between. Per the germline V gene, CDR1 is SGDLS and CDR2 is YYNGEE. CDR3 sequence reads: CASSVAANYGYTF. The CDR3 bases are TGTGCCAGCAGCGTGGCAGCTAACTATGGCTACACCTTC.

The chain employs TRBV20-1 and TRBJ2-2, with D hard to call. The germline gives CDR1 DFQATT, CDR2 SNEGSKA (reference sequence). The CDR3 is 11 residues long. The V gene lost 3 bases and the J gene lost 13 bases, with 12 bases spanning the gap. CDR3 sequence reads: CSARTARGLFF. In DNA, the CDR3 is TGCAGTGCTAGGACTGCCAGAGGGCTGTTTTTT.

The J gene is TRBJ2-5, the V gene TRBV5-1; 7 bases match TRBD1. The J segment lost 2 bases and the V segment lost 2 bases, leaving 6 bases of the junction unmatched. Germline assignment: CDR1 SGHRS and CDR2 YFSETQ. The CDR3 has 15 amino acids. The CDR3 protein is CASSFRQGGQETQYF. CDR3 DNA sequence: TGCGCCAGCAGCTTTCGACAGGGCGGTCAAGAGACCCAGTACTTC.

The genes are TRBV7-2 and TRBJ2-7, with D tentatively TRBD1 (6 bases). The CDR3 runs to 15 residues. CDR1 is SGHTA, CDR2 FQGNSA, per germline. V was trimmed by 5 bases and J by 0 bases, leaving 14 bases between them. CDR3 nucleotide sequence: TGTGCCAGCAGCCCAGGGACACTGAGCTCCTACGAGCAGTACTTC. It yields the protein CASSPGTLSSYEQYF.